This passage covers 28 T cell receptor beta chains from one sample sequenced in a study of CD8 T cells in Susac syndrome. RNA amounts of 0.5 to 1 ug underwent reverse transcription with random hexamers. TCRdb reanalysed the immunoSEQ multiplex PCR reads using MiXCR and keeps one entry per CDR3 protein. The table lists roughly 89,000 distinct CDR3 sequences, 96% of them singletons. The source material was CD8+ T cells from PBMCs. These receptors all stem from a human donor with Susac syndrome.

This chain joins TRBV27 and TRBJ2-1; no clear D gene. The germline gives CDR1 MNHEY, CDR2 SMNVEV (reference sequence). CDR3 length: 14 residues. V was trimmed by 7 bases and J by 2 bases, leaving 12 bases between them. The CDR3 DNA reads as TGTGCCAGCACTTTGACTTTTCCCTACAATGAGCAGTTCTTC. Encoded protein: CASTLTFPYNEQFF.

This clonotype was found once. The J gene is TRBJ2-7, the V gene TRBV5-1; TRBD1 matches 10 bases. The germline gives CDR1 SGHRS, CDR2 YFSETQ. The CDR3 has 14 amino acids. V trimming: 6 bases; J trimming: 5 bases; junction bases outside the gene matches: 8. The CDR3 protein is CASTPGQGNNEQYF. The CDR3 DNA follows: TGCGCCAGCACCCCGGGACAGGGGAACAACGAGCAGTACTTC.

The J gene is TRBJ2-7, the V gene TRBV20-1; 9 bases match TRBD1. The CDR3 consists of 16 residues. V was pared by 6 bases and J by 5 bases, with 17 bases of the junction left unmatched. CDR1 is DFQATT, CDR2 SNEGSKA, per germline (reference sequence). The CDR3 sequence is CSARHPFRDRVHEQYF. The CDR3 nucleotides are TGCAGTGCGCGCCACCCATTTCGGGACAGGGTCCACGAGCAGTACTTC.

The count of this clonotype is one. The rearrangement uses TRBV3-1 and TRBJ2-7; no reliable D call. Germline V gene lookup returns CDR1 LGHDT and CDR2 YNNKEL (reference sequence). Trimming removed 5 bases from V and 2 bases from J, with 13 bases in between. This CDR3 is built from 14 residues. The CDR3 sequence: CASSAIPATYEQYF. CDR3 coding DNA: TGTGCCAGCAGCGCTATCCCCGCAACCTACGAGCAGTACTTC.

The CDR3 nucleotides are TGCAGCACAAGGACAAGGGATATTTCCTACGAGCAGTACGTC. Amino acid sequence: CSTRTRDISYEQYV. V is TRBV29-1 and J is TRBJ2-7; maybe TRBD1 (5 bases). Germline V gives CDR1 SQVTM, CDR2 ANQGSEA. The CDR3 is 14 residues long. The V gene lost 8 bases and the J gene lost 1 base, with 18 bases spanning the gap.

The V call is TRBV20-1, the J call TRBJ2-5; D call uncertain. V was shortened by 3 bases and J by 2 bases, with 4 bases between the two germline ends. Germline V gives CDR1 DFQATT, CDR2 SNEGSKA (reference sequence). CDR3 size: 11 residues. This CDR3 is CSASTQETQYF. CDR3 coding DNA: TGCAGTGCTAGCACTCAAGAGACCCAGTACTTC.

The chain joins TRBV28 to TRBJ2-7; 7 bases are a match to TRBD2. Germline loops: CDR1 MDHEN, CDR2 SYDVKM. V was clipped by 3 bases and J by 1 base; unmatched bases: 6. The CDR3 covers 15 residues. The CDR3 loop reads CASSFVGRGSYEQYF. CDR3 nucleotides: TGTGCCAGCAGTTTTGTAGGGAGGGGTTCCTACGAGCAGTACTTC.

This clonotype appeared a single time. The chain's CDR3 is CAIRGTVFYEQYF. The CDR3 DNA follows: TGTGCCATCAGGGGGACAGTATTCTACGAGCAGTACTTC. The rearrangement links TRBV10-3 to TRBJ2-7; TRBD1 agrees at 7 bases. Germline loops: CDR1 ENHRY, CDR2 SYGVKD. This CDR3 has 13 amino acids. Losses at the gene ends were 6 bases for V and 3 bases for J; bases not matched to a gene: 5.

CDR3 bases: TGTGCCAGCAGCTTACAGGGGCCCAAATATTTT. It codes for CASSLQGPKYF. The chain employs TRBV11-2 and TRBJ1-3; possibly TRBD1 for D (6 bases). The CDR3 consists of 11 residues. Germline V CDR1 and CDR2: SGHAT, FQNNGV. V lost 2 bases and J 15 bases, leaving 11 bases between the germline ends. Full variable domain (rest looked up from reference TRBV11-2 and TRBJ1-3): EAGVAQSPRYKIIEKRQSVAFWCNPISGHATLYWYQQILGQGPKLLIQFQNNGVVDDSQLPKDRFSAERLKGVDSTLKIQPAKLEDSAVYLCASSLQGPKYFGEGSWLTVV.

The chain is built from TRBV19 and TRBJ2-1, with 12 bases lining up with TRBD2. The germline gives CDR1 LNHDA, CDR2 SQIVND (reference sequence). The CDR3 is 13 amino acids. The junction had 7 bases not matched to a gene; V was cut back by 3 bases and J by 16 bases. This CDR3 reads CASSIPGLAGPFF. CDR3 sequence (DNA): TGTGCCAGTAGTATCCCGGGACTAGCGGGCCCCTTCTTC.

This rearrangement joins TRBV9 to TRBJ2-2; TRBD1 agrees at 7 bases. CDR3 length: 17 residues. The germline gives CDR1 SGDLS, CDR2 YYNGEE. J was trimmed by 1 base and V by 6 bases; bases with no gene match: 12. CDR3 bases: TGTGCCAGCACCTTAAACCGGGACAGTGAGAACACCGGGGAGCTGTTTTTT. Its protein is CASTLNRDSENTGELFF.

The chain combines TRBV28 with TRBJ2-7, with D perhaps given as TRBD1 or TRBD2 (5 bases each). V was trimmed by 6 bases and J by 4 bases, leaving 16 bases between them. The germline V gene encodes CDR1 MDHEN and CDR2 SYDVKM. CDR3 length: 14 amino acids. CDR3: CASSNAGTPYEQYF. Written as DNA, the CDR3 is TGTGCCAGCAGCAATGCCGGGACCCCTTACGAGCAGTACTTC.

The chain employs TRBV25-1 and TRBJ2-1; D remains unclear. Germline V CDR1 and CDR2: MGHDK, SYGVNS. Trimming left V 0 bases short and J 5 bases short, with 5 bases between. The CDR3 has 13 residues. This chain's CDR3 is CASSEYTDNEQFF. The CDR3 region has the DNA TGTGCCAGCAGTGAATATACCGACAATGAGCAGTTCTTC.

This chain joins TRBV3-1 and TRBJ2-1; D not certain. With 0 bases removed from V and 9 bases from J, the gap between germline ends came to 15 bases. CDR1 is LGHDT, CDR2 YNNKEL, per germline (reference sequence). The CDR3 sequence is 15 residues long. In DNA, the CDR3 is TGTGCCAGCAGCCAAGATAATGCGCCTTATGGTGAGCAGTTCTTC. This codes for CASSQDNAPYGEQFF.

The CDR3 is CSAPLGGGTDTQYF. The CDR3 region has the DNA TGCAGTGCTCCCCTTGGGGGTGGCACAGATACGCAGTATTTT. This chain connects TRBV20-1 to TRBJ2-3; D tentatively fits TRBD1 or TRBD2 (5 bases each). The CDR3 is made up of 14 amino acids. V lost 5 bases, J lost 1 base, and 13 bases lay in between. Germline V CDR1 and CDR2: DFQATT, SNEGSKA (reference sequence).

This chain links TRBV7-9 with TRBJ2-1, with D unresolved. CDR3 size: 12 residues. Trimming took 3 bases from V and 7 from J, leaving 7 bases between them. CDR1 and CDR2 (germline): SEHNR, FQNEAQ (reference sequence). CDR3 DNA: TGTGCCAGCAGCTTCCGAGTAAATGAGCAGTTCTTC. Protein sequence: CASSFRVNEQFF.

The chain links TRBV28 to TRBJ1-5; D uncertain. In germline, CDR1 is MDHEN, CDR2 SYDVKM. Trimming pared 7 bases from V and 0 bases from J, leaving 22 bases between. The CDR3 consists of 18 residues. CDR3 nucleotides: TGTGCCAGCACCTTGAGACACCTAGGAGGCTATAGCAATCAGCCCCAGCATTTT. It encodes CASTLRHLGGYSNQPQHF.

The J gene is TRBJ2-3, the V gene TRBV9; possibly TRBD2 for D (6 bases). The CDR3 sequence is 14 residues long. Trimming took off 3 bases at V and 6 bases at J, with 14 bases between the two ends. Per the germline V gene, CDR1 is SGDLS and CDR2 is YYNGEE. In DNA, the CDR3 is TGTGCCAGCAGCGAGGGGACTCCTCAGGATACGCAGTATTTT. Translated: CASSEGTPQDTQYF.

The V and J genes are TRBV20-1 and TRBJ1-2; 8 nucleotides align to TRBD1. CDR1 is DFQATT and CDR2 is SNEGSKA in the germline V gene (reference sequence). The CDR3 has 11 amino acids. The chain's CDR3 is CMGMTGDGYTF. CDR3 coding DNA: TGCATGGGAATGACAGGGGATGGCTACACCTTC.

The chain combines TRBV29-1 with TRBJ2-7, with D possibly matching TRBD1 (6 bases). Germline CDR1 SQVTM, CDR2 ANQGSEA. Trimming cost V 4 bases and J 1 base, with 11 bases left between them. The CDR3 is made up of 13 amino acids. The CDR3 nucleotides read TGCAGCGTTGCGTCAGGGGAATCCTACGAGCAGTACTTC. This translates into CSVASGESYEQYF.

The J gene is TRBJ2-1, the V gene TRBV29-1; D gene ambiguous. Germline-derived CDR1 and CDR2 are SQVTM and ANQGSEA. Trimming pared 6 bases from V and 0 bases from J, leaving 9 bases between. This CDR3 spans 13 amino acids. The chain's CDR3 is CSVRSVSYNEQFF. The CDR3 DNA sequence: TGCAGCGTCCGGTCAGTCTCCTACAATGAGCAGTTCTTC.

CDR3: CSALDRGGRETQYF. The CDR3 region has the DNA TGCAGCGCCTTAGACAGGGGTGGAAGAGAGACCCAGTACTTC. V gene TRBV29-1 combines with J gene TRBJ2-5; 8 bases fit TRBD1. From germline, CDR1 is SQVTM and CDR2 ANQGSEA. The CDR3 contains 14 residues. Trimming at V came to 7 bases and at J to 4 bases, leaving 11 bases not matched to a gene.

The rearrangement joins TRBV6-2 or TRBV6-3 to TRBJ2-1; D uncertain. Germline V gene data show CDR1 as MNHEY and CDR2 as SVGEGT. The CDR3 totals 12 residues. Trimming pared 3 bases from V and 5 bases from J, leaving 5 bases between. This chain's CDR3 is CASSYMNNEQFF. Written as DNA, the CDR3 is TGTGCCAGCAGTTATATGAACAATGAGCAGTTCTTC.

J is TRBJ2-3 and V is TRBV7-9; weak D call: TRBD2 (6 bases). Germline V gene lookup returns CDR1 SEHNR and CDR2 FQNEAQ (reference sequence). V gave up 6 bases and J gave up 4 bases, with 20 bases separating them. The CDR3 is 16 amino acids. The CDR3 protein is CASSHRGEGGPDTQYF. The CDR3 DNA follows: TGTGCCAGCAGTCATAGAGGTGAGGGAGGTCCAGATACGCAGTATTTT.

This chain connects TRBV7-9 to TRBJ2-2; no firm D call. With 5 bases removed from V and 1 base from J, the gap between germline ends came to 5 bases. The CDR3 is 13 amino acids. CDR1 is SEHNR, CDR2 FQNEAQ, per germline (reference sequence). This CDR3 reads CASSPENTGELFF. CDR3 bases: TGTGCCAGCAGCCCAGAGAACACCGGGGAGCTGTTTTTT.

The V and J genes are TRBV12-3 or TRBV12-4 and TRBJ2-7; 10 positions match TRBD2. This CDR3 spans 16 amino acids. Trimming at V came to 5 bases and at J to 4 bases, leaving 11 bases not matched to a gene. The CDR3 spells CASSISSSGRSYEQYF. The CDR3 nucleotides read TGTGCCAGCAGTATCTCCTCTAGCGGGAGATCGTACGAGCAGTACTTC.

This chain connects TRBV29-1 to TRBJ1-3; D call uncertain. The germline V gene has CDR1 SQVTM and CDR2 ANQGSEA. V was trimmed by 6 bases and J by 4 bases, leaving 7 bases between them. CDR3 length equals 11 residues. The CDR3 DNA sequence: TGCAGCGTGAGTGGAGGAAACACCATATATTTT. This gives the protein CSVSGGNTIYF.

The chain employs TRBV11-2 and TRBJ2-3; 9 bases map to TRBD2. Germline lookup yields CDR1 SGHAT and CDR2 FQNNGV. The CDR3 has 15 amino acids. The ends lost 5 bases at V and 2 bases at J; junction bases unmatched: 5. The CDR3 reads CASSPRLADTDTQYF. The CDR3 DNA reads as TGTGCCAGCAGCCCGAGACTAGCGGACACAGATACGCAGTATTTT.